The 6 T cell receptor beta chains reported below all come from one sample, sequenced in a study of cytomegalovirus exposure and HLA in healthy donors. Primers for the PCR totalled 60 Vbeta and 13 Jbeta. Method: immunoSEQ multiplex PCR; TCRdb's copy keeps in-frame clones and lacks some. This sample has 130,000 to 150,000 clones, with around a tenth found just once. Sequencing used PBMCs. The receptors originated from a male donor in good health and CMV-seronegative.

This clone was counted between two and nine times. The V gene is TRBV13, the J gene TRBJ2-7, with 9 bases that match TRBD2. CDR3 size: 17 residues. Per germline, CDR1 PRHDT and CDR2 FYEKMQ (reference sequence). V shed 0 bases and J 0 bases; nucleotides not matched to a gene: 6. CDR3 bases: TGTGCCAGCAGCTTAGGCCAACTAGCGGGTGCCTCCTACGAGCAGTACTTC. Its translation: CASSLGQLAGASYEQYF. The full variable domain, completed using reference TRBV13 and TRBJ2-7, is AAGVIQSPRHLIKEKRETATLKCYPIPRHDTVYWYQQGPGQDPQFLISFYEKMQSDKGSIPDRFSAQQFSDYHSELNMSSLELGDSALYFCASSLGQLAGASYEQYFGPGTRLTVT.

This clone was seen a few times. J is TRBJ2-7 and V is TRBV21-1; the DNA was not used to check the table's D call, TRBD1. TRBV21-1 is a recognized pseudogene. CDR3 length: 14 amino acids. The CDR3 nucleotides read TGTGCCAGCAGCAAAGTGCCCAGCTCCTACGAGCAGTACTTC. It translates to CASSKVPSSYEQYF.

This chain uses TRBV2 with TRBJ2-1; TRBD2 might be the D (6 bases). CDR3 length: 15 residues. Trimming shortened V by 1 base and J by 0 bases, and 7 bases separated the two germline ends. The germline CDR1 and CDR2 sequences are SNHLY and FYNNEI. CDR3 nucleotides: TGTGCCAGCAGTGAAGGCGGGGTCTCCTACAATGAGCAGTTCTTC. It encodes CASSEGGVSYNEQFF.

This clone turned up a few times. V usage is TRBV6-5 and J usage is TRBJ1-5; perhaps TRBD1 as D (5 bases). V lost 8 bases and J lost 2, with 13 bases in between. Germline V gives CDR1 MNHEY, CDR2 SVGAGI. The CDR3 is made up of 14 amino acids. Here the CDR3 DNA reads TGTGCCAGCCGGTCGGGGGGAGGCAATCAGCCCCAGCATTTT. The encoded protein is CASRSGGGNQPQHF.

This clone appeared a few times. This chain connects TRBV4-1 to TRBJ2-1; 8 bases line up with TRBD2. The CDR3 has 15 amino acids. Losses at the gene ends were 3 bases for V and 5 bases for J; bases not matched to a gene: 6. Per germline, CDR1 MGHRA and CDR2 YSYEKL. The CDR3 protein is CASSQLAGINNEQFF. In nucleotides, the CDR3 is TGCGCCAGCAGCCAGTTAGCGGGAATCAACAATGAGCAGTTCTTC.

This clone was observed a handful of times. This CDR3 reads CASSLGIKRGNQRDSYEQYF. CDR3 DNA sequence: TGCGCCAGCAGCTTGGGTATCAAGCGGGGGAACCAGCGGGACTCCTACGAGCAGTACTTC. The chain joins TRBV5-1 to TRBJ2-7; TRBD2 agrees at 8 bases. Germline trimming cut 0 bases from V and 0 bases from J; bases unmatched to any gene: 17. The CDR3 extends over 20 amino acids. Germline-derived CDR1 and CDR2 are SGHRS and YFSETQ.